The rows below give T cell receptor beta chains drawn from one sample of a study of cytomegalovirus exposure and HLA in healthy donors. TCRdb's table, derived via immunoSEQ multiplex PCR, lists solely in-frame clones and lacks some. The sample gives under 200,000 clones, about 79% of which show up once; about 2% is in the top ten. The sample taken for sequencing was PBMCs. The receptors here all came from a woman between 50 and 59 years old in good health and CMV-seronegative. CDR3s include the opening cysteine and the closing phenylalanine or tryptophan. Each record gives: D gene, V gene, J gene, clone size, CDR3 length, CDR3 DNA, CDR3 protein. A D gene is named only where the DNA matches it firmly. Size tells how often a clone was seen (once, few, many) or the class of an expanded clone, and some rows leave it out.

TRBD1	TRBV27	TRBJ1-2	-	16	TGTGCCAGCAGTCACCCCGCGGGACAGGGCAGTGGTGGCTACACCTTC	CASSHPAGQGSGGYTF
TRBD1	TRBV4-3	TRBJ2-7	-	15	TGCGCCAGCAGCCAAGGGGCCGGGACAGAATACGAGCAGTACTTC	CASSQGAGTEYEQYF
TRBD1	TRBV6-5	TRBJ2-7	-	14	TGTGCCAGCAAATTTGGGGACAGGGGCTACGAGCAGTACTTC	CASKFGDRGYEQYF
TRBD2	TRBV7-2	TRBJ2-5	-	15	TGTGCCAGCAGCGTATTAGCGGGATTCCAAGAGACCCAGTACTTC	CASSVLAGFQETQYF
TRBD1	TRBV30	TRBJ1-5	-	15	TGTGCCTGGAGTGAGGGACAGGCAAACAATCAGCCCCAGCATTTT	CAWSEGQANNQPQHF
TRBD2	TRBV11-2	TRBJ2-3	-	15	TGTGCCAGCACCACCAGCGGACTAGGCACAGATACGCAGTATTTT	CASTTSGLGTDTQYF
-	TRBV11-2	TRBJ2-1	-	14	TGTGCCAGCAGCTTGATGGGGCGCGACAATGAGCAGTTCTTC	CASSLMGRDNEQFF
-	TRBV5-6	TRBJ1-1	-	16	TGTGCCAGCAGCTATCCACCGGGACATACGAACACTGAAGCTTTCTTT	CASSYPPGHTNTEAFF
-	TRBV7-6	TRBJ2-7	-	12	TGTGCCAGCAGCCCAGGTCTACGGGAGCAGTACTTC	CASSPGLREQYF
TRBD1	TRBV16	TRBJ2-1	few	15	TGTGCCAGCAGCCAATGGACAGGGAAAGATAATGAGCAGTTCTTC	CASSQWTGKDNEQFF